This T cell receptor (beta chain) was obtained from a study of CD8 T cells in ankylosing spondylitis. Findings and limits, study-wide: For ankylosing spondylitis blood, a TCR beta motif of eight or nine highly homologous variants appeared characteristic. Reportedly, disease-linked clones are significantly enriched in ankylosing spondylitis patients' matched synovial fluid. Prior work had noted some motif variants in reactive arthritis blood and synovial fluid. Disease-associated clonotypes exhibited CD8+ identity and were relatively infrequent in peripheral blood.

This clonotype turned up a few times. No antigen is known for it. The TCR beta libraries were generated through quantitative 5'-RACE incorporating molecular barcodes. One entry per CDR3 protein results from TCRdb running MiXCR on the 5' RACE reads. The table has about 450,000 distinct CDR3 sequences, approximately 26% seen once. Germline-derived CDR1 and CDR2 are SGHAT and FQNNGV. Unmatched junction bases numbered 11, after V lost 4 bases and J lost 3 bases. This CDR3 has 16 amino acids. V gene TRBV11-2 combines with J gene TRBJ2-7; the match to TRBD1 covers 8 bases. This sequence was found in a male donor with ankylosing spondylitis. The specimen sequenced was blood, either unsorted or a sorted T cell fraction (not recorded which). The CDR3 is CASSSTGGQDDYEQYV. The CDR3 region has the DNA TGTGCCAGCAGCTCTACCGGGGGACAGGACGACTACGAGCAGTACGTC.